This T cell receptor (beta chain) was obtained from a study of blood T cell repertoires in COVID-19. The overall study: Samples taken during acute and convalescent COVID-19 were collected in the United States, Italy and Spain. From T cells, B-cell-depleted T cells, or PBMCs came the material, which was cDNA or gDNA.

In the original workflow: It was from reference gene primer amplification that nucleated cell counts were estimated. The table came from immunoSEQ multiplex PCR; TCRdb's copy has only in-frame clones and leaves some out. The D gene and trimming were derived from the DNA, and the V and J assignments and clone size from that table. The sample contains 120,000 to 150,000 clones, approximately 87% of which appear only once. The length of the CDR3 is 18 residues. V was shortened by 0 bases and J by 2 bases, with 21 bases between the two germline ends. Germline assignment: CDR1 SGHNT and CDR2 YYREEE (reference sequence).

The chain uses TRBV5-4 and TRBJ2-7, with D maybe TRBD2 (6 bases). The sequence was obtained from a woman between 50 and 59 years old with active or convalescent COVID-19. Sequences were obtained from peripheral blood. DNA of the CDR3: TGTGCCAGCAGCTTGGAAGCGGGTTTCGGGGTGGAGACCTACGAGCAGTACTTC. This translates into CASSLEAGFGVETYEQYF.